The 31 T cell receptor beta chains presented below share a single source sample, sequenced in a study of shared clonotypes between healthy human individuals (dated by TCRdb to 2018 to 2020). Libraries came from the immunoSEQ multiplex PCR assay. TCRdb's version of the immuneACCESS table is confined to in-frame rearrangements and falls short of the full clone set. An unresolved V gene accounts for under half of the shortfall where checked; the remainder is of unknown origin. In all, the sample holds 950,000 to 1,100,000 clones, and around 82% of those were seen once. Roughly 0.61% of the sample rests with the top ten. Sequenced material: memory CD4+ T cells from PBMCs. This specimen's cell subset or site label, per the study, means: CD45RA-negative fraction. The source of these receptors is a man aged 18 to 30 in good health. Some clones in this sample may be carry-over from other donors' samples.

A word on this clone: Within the sample, other DNA sequences also encode this same CDR3. The rearrangement joins TRBV5-1 to TRBJ2-1; D gene ambiguous. Trimming cost V 1 base and J 7 bases, with 9 bases left between them. Germline V gene data show CDR1 as SGHRS and CDR2 as YFSETQ. The CDR3 has 13 residues. This CDR3 reads CASSLSGGNEQFF. CDR3 bases: TGCGCCAGCAGCTTGTCCGGCGGTAATGAGCAGTTCTTC.

V usage is TRBV4-2 and J usage is TRBJ1-4; TRBD1 is a possible D gene (6 bases). Germline V gene lookup returns CDR1 LGHNA and CDR2 YNFKEQ. This CDR3 contains 15 residues. The V gene lost 4 bases and the J gene lost 8 bases, with 17 bases spanning the gap. CDR3 sequence reads: CASSRDQGLREKLFF. DNA for the CDR3: TGTGCCAGCAGCCGGGATCAGGGGCTTAGGGAAAAACTGTTTTTT.

This rearrangement joins TRBV7-6 to TRBJ2-7, with no clear D. The V gene's germline CDR1 is SGHVS and CDR2 FNYEAQ. V gave up 4 bases and J gave up 5 bases, with 6 bases separating them. CDR3 length equals 11 residues. The CDR3 nucleotides are TGTGCCAGCAGCTCAAATAACGAGCAGTACTTC. This sequence encodes CASSSNNEQYF.

The J gene is TRBJ2-7, the V gene TRBV5-1; 9 bases fit TRBD2. Trimming took 3 bases from V and 9 from J; bases not matched to a gene: 10. The CDR3 extends over 14 amino acids. Looked up from germline, CDR1 is SGHRS and CDR2 is YFSETQ. CDR3 sequence (DNA): TGCGCCAGCAGCTCCTATAGCGGGAGTGAACCGCAGTACTTC. Translated: CASSSYSGSEPQYF.

The count of this clone is one. V is TRBV19 and J is TRBJ1-2; 8 bases are a match to TRBD1. Germline lookup yields CDR1 LNHDA and CDR2 SQIVND (reference sequence). There are 16 residues in the CDR3. After removal of 11 bases from V and 1 base from J, the junction contained 15 bases not matched to a gene. The CDR3, as DNA: TGTGCCTCTCAATCGGCAGGGGGCGAGGGTAACTATGGCTACACCTTC. This translates into CASQSAGGEGNYGYTF. The complete variable domain, with remaining parts taken from reference TRBV19 and TRBJ1-2, reads DGGITQSPKYLFRKEGQNVTLSCEQNLNHDAMYWYRQDPGQGLRLIYYSQIVNDFQKGDIAEGYSVSREKKESFPLTVTSAQKNPTAFYLCASQSAGGEGNYGYTFGSGTRLTVV.

With regard to this clone: This may stem from a read error, because a much larger clone lies one nucleotide away. The rearrangement joins TRBV30 to TRBJ1-1; D gene unclear. The CDR3 is made up of 11 amino acids. Germline lookup yields CDR1 GTSNPN and CDR2 SVGIG (reference sequence). The CDR3 region is CAWRPNTGAFF. CDR3 DNA: TGTGCCTGGAGGCCGAACACTGGAGCTTTCTTT.

This clone has only a few counts. V usage is TRBV19 and J usage is TRBJ1-1; D remains unclear. V lost 5 bases and J lost 5, with 6 bases in between. The CDR3 sequence is 11 residues long. CDR1 is LNHDA, CDR2 SQIVND, per germline (reference sequence). CDR3 nucleotide sequence: TGTGCCAGTAGTTTTGTAACTGAAGCTTTCTTT. Amino acids: CASSFVTEAFF.

The chain couples TRBV4-2 to TRBJ1-1, with TRBD1 as a possible D gene (6 bases). Trimming cost V 1 base and J 4 bases, with 16 bases left between them. Germline V lookup: CDR1 LGHNA, CDR2 YNFKEQ. This CDR3 comprises 16 residues. The CDR3 DNA follows: TGTGCCAGCAGCCAAGTGTCCGGGGGCGAAGGCACTGAAGCTTTCTTT. It yields the protein CASSQVSGGEGTEAFF.

The chain employs TRBV4-1 and TRBJ2-1; D gene ambiguous. Germline values: CDR1 MGHRA, CDR2 YSYEKL. This CDR3 is built from 17 residues. V gave up 1 base and J gave up 1 base, with 14 bases separating them. CDR3 residues: CASSQGAGGQSYNEQFF. CDR3 DNA sequence: TGCGCCAGCAGCCAAGGTGCTGGCGGTCAATCCTACAATGAGCAGTTCTTC.

The chain combines TRBV2 with TRBJ2-1; D not certain. V was clipped by 6 bases and J by 2 bases, with 11 bases between them. The CDR3 is made up of 14 amino acids. Germline V gene lookup returns CDR1 SNHLY and CDR2 FYNNEI. The CDR3 DNA sequence: TGTGCCAGCAGAATGGCCTACCCCTACAATGAGCAGTTCTTC. Amino acid sequence: CASRMAYPYNEQFF.

This clone has only a few counts. The gene calls are TRBV4-1 and TRBJ1-5, with D possibly TRBD1 on 5 matching bases. The CDR3 spans 16 residues. Trimming removed 4 bases from V and 6 bases from J, with 19 bases in between. The germline CDR1 and CDR2 sequences are MGHRA and YSYEKL. The CDR3 protein is CASSPFRDQGAQPQHF. The CDR3 DNA follows: TGCGCCAGCAGCCCGTTCCGGGATCAGGGAGCTCAGCCCCAGCATTTT.

The chain combines TRBV27 with TRBJ1-1, with D hard to call. Between the trimmed V and J ends, which lost 6 bases and 3 bases, there was a span of 11 bases. The CDR3 has 13 amino acids. Germline assignment: CDR1 MNHEY and CDR2 SMNVEV (reference sequence). In nucleotides, the CDR3 is TGTGCCAGCAGCCTTCCCCCATACACTGAAGCTTTCTTT. It translates to CASSLPPYTEAFF.

This sequence joins TRBV5-1 and TRBJ1-1, with 9 positions matching TRBD1. The trim removed 4 bases at V and 5 bases at J, leaving 9 bases unmatched. Germline V gene data show CDR1 as SGHRS and CDR2 as YFSETQ. The CDR3 spans 15 residues. The CDR3, as DNA: TGCGCCAGCAGCCCACAGGGGGCTGGAGATACTGAAGCTTTCTTT. As protein: CASSPQGAGDTEAFF. Looking up the rest from reference TRBV5-1 and TRBJ1-1 gives the full variable domain: KAGVTQTPRYLIKTRGQQVTLSCSPISGHRSVSWYQQTPGQGLQFLFEYFSETQRNKGNFPGRFSGRQFSNSRSEMNVSTLELGDSALYLCASSPQGAGDTEAFFGQGTRLTVV.

The rearrangement joins TRBV5-1 to TRBJ2-5; possibly TRBD2 for D (6 bases). Germline CDR1 and CDR2: SGHRS and YFSETQ. Trimming stripped 0 bases from V and 7 bases from J, with 13 bases between. This CDR3 is 14 amino acids long. For the CDR3, the DNA is TGCGCCAGCAGCTTGGAGAGGGGAGGCGGGACCCAGTACTTC. It is translated as CASSLERGGGTQYF. Based on the CDR3 plus reference TRBV5-1 and TRBJ2-5, the full variable domain is KAGVTQTPRYLIKTRGQQVTLSCSPISGHRSVSWYQQTPGQGLQFLFEYFSETQRNKGNFPGRFSGRQFSNSRSEMNVSTLELGDSALYLCASSLERGGGTQYFGPGTRLLVL.

There are a few counts of this clone. The J gene is TRBJ2-1, the V gene TRBV11-1; D call uncertain. The V gene's germline CDR1 is SGHAT and CDR2 FQDESV (reference sequence). The CDR3 is made up of 14 amino acids. The V end was cut by 5 bases, the J end by 10 bases, with 18 bases between. CDR3: CASSRDPSVSEQFF. CDR3 in DNA: TGTGCCAGCAGCCGAGACCCGTCGGTGAGCGAGCAGTTCTTC.

This clone was observed a single time. The gene calls are TRBV6-5 and TRBJ2-7; TRBD2 might be the D (5 bases). Trimming shortened V by 5 bases and J by 4 bases, and 18 bases separated the two germline ends. There are 15 residues in the CDR3. Germline-derived CDR1 and CDR2 are MNHEY and SVGAGI. CDR3: CASSRAAGKAYEQYF. The CDR3 DNA is TGTGCCAGCAGTAGAGCGGCCGGGAAAGCGTACGAGCAGTACTTC.

The chain links TRBV9 to TRBJ2-3, with 12 positions matching TRBD2. Trimming removed 0 bases from V and 3 bases from J; junction bases left unmatched: 2. This CDR3 has 16 amino acids. Looked up from germline, CDR1 is SGDLS and CDR2 is YYNGEE. CDR3 DNA sequence: TGTGCCAGCAGCGTAGCTAGCGGGAGGGAGACAGATACGCAGTATTTT. Translation gives CASSVASGRETDTQYF.

Comment on this clone: A far larger clone differs by one base, so this is likely a read error. This rearrangement joins TRBV7-7 to TRBJ2-3, with TRBD2 identical over 13 bases. Germline V gives CDR1 SSHAT, CDR2 FNYEAQ (reference sequence). V shed 5 bases and J 0 bases; nucleotides not matched to a gene: 2. This CDR3 is built from 16 residues. The CDR3 DNA follows: TGTGCCAGCAGCCGGACTAGCGGGAGTAGCACAGATACGCAGTATTTT. Amino acids: CASSRTSGSSTDTQYF. Looking up the rest from reference TRBV7-7 and TRBJ2-3 gives the full variable domain: GAGVSQSPRYKVTKRGQDVTLRCDPISSHATLYWYQQALGQGPEFLTYFNYEAQPDKSGLPSDRFSAERPEGSISTLTIQRTEQRDSAMYRCASSRTSGSSTDTQYFGPGTRLTVL.

This clone was seen more than once but under ten times. Since a much larger clone is just one base distant, this may be a read error. The chain combines TRBV27 with TRBJ1-1; D ambiguous. The V end lost 6 bases, the J end lost 2 bases, and 4 bases lay between the germline ends. The CDR3 length is 11 residues. CDR1 MNHEY and CDR2 SMNVEV come from the germline V gene (reference sequence). CDR3 DNA: TGTGCCAGCAGAAAAAACACTGAAGCTTTCTTT. Residues: CASRKNTEAFF.

This clone was counted ten times or more. The rearrangement links TRBV7-9 to TRBJ1-2, with D possibly matching TRBD1 (6 bases). The CDR3 is 13 amino acids. Germline V gives CDR1 SEHNR, CDR2 FQNEAQ (reference sequence). V dropped 5 bases and J dropped 8 bases, with 15 bases sitting between them. The chain's CDR3 is CASSPLGARGYTF. DNA of the CDR3: TGTGCCAGCAGCCCCTTGGGGGCCCGGGGCTACACCTTC. Full variable domain (outside the CDR3, taken from reference TRBV7-9 and TRBJ1-2): DTGVSQNPRHKITKRGQNVTFRCDPISEHNRLYWYRQTLGQGPEFLTYFQNEAQLEKSRLLSDRFSAERPKGSFSTLEIQRTEQGDSAMYLCASSPLGARGYTFGSGTRLTVV.

The gene calls are TRBV30 and TRBJ2-7, with TRBD2 identical over 7 bases. The CDR3 has 13 amino acids. CDR1 is GTSNPN and CDR2 is SVGIG in the germline V gene (reference sequence). J gave up 6 bases and V 1 base, and 6 bases lay outside the gene matches. CDR3: CAWSDGTMREQYF. CDR3 coding DNA: TGTGCCTGGAGTGACGGGACTATGCGCGAGCAGTACTTC.

CDR3 coding DNA: TGCGCCAGCAGTGCAAGTACCGGGACAGGCGCCAATGAGCAGTTCTTC. Residues: CASSASTGTGANEQFF. The chain recombines TRBV10-1 with TRBJ2-1, with 8 bases lining up with TRBD1. Losses at the gene ends were 4 bases for V and 6 bases for J; bases not matched to a gene: 11. From germline, CDR1 is WNHNN and CDR2 SYGVQD (reference sequence). The CDR3 is 16 amino acids.

This chain joins TRBV28 and TRBJ2-7, with 9 bases matching TRBD1. CDR3 length: 15 amino acids. Germline CDR1 reads MDHEN; CDR2 reads SYDVKM. Unmatched junction bases numbered 3, after V lost 2 bases and J lost 1 base. CDR3 in amino acids: CASSLTGTGSYEQYF. The DNA of the CDR3 is TGTGCCAGCAGTTTAACCGGGACAGGGTCCTACGAGCAGTACTTC. Full variable domain (outside the CDR3, taken from reference TRBV28 and TRBJ2-7): DVKVTQSSRYLVKRTGEKVFLECVQDMDHENMFWYRQDPGLGLRLIYFSYDVKMKEKGDIPEGYSVSREKKERFSLILESASTNQTSMYLCASSLTGTGSYEQYFGPGTRLTVT.

Of note for this clone: Other nucleotide sequences in the sample specify the same CDR3. The chain is built from TRBV5-1 and TRBJ2-7; 8 bases map to TRBD1. Germline V gene lookup returns CDR1 SGHRS and CDR2 YFSETQ. The CDR3 consists of 14 residues. V was pared by 2 bases and J by 1 base, with 2 bases of the junction left unmatched. The CDR3 protein is CASSFTGGSYEQYF. DNA of the CDR3: TGCGCCAGCAGCTTTACAGGGGGGTCCTACGAGCAGTACTTC.

This clone was counted only a few times. The rearrangement links TRBV6-1 to TRBJ2-7, with D perhaps being TRBD1 or TRBD2 (7 bases each). Per germline, CDR1 MNHNS and CDR2 SASEGT. This CDR3 contains 15 residues. Trimming removed 6 bases at V and 3 bases at J, with 18 bases between. CDR3 protein: CASSTSGRGGYEQYF. As DNA, the CDR3 is TGTGCCAGCAGCACCTCGGGCAGGGGGGGCTACGAGCAGTACTTC.

The CDR3 DNA reads TGCGCCAGCAGCAATAGCGCGCGAGCCTACGAGCAGTACTTC. Translation: CASSNSARAYEQYF. The chain employs TRBV5-1 and TRBJ2-7, with D maybe TRBD2 (5 bases). Germline V CDR1 and CDR2: SGHRS, YFSETQ. Trimming shortened V by 4 bases and J by 2 bases, and 13 bases separated the two germline ends. This CDR3 is built from 14 residues.

This sequence joins TRBV2 and TRBJ1-3; D ambiguous. There are 14 residues in the CDR3. Per the germline V gene, CDR1 is SNHLY and CDR2 is FYNNEI. V lost 5 bases and J lost 3, with 11 bases in between. CDR3 region: CASSPDFIGNTIYF. The CDR3, as DNA: TGTGCCAGCAGTCCGGACTTTATTGGAAACACCATATATTTT.

This clone was detected only once. The rearrangement joins TRBV6-1 to TRBJ2-7, with 8 bases lining up with TRBD1. Per germline, CDR1 MNHNS and CDR2 SASEGT. The junction had 2 bases not matched to a gene; V was cut back by 1 base and J by 3 bases. This CDR3 contains 14 residues. Here the CDR3 reads CASSEGGQGYEQYF. CDR3 DNA sequence: TGTGCCAGCAGTGAAGGAGGACAGGGCTACGAGCAGTACTTC.

The chain couples TRBV7-2 to TRBJ2-7, with 8 bases matching TRBD1. Germline V gives CDR1 SGHTA, CDR2 FQGNSA. The CDR3 is made up of 14 amino acids. V was clipped by 4 bases and J by 9 bases; unmatched bases: 11. The DNA for the CDR3 is TGTGCCAGCAGCTCAAGATATCAGGGGGCCACGCAGTACTTC. This sequence encodes CASSSRYQGATQYF. Combining the CDR3 with reference TRBV7-2 and TRBJ2-7 gives the whole variable domain GAGVSQSPSNKVTEKGKDVELRCDPISGHTALYWYRQSLGQGLEFLIYFQGNSAPDKSGLPSDRFSAERTGGSVSTLTIQRTQQEDSAVYLCASSSRYQGATQYFGPGTRLTVT.

The chain has TRBV28 and TRBJ2-7; D is undetermined. V was shortened by 11 bases and J by 2 bases, with 19 bases between the two germline ends. Germline assignment: CDR1 MDHEN and CDR2 SYDVKM. The CDR3 totals 14 residues. The CDR3 nucleotides are TGTGCCTGTCTCCAGGCATCATCAGCCTACGAGCAGTACTTC. Translation gives CACLQASSAYEQYF.

A single count supports this clone. This chain joins TRBV28 and TRBJ2-7; possible D gene TRBD2, 6 bases. The CDR3 runs 14 residues. CDR1 MDHEN and CDR2 SYDVKM come from the germline V gene. Trimming left V 3 bases short and J 5 bases short, with 14 bases between. CDR3 loop: CASSLGTPPNEQYF. In DNA form, the CDR3 reads TGTGCCAGCAGTTTGGGGACTCCGCCCAACGAGCAGTACTTC.